The 17 T cell receptor beta chains in this list originate from one sample, sequenced in a study of shared clonotypes between healthy human individuals. CD45RO-negative CD8 cells positively selected for CCR7 made up the naive population, which excluded terminally differentiated effector memory CD45RA+ cells. The assay was immunoSEQ multiplex PCR, and TCRdb's table has in-frame clones only and misses some. The repertoire has about 2.1 million clones, 85% to 95% of them found once; the top ten carry more than 1.5%. Sequenced sample: naive CD8+ T cells from PBMCs. These receptors were obtained from a man aged 18 to 30 in good health. Some clones in this sample may be carry-over from other donors' samples.

The chain is built from TRBV10-2 and TRBJ2-1; 7 bases agree with TRBD1. V lost 6 bases and J lost 9; bases outside the gene matches: 5. The CDR3 totals 12 residues. Per germline, CDR1 WSHSY and CDR2 SAAADI. CDR3 bases: TGCGCCAGCAGCCCAGGGGGTACTGAGCAGTTCTTC. Its protein is CASSPGGTEQFF.

The rearrangement joins TRBV27 to TRBJ1-2; TRBD1 is a possible D gene (5 bases). Germline assignment: CDR1 MNHEY and CDR2 SMNVEV (reference sequence). Trimming took off 1 base at V and 0 bases at J, with 9 bases between the two ends. This CDR3 is 15 amino acids long. The CDR3 reads CASSLFRTSNYGYTF. CDR3 coding DNA: TGTGCCAGCAGTTTATTCCGGACATCTAACTATGGCTACACCTTC.

This chain links TRBV27 with TRBJ2-2, with TRBD2 matching 12 bases. The CDR3 is 16 residues long. J gave up 6 bases and V 2 bases, and 4 bases lay outside the gene matches. The V gene's germline CDR1 is MNHEY and CDR2 SMNVEV (reference sequence). This CDR3 is CASSLVLAGGAGELFF. As DNA, the CDR3 is TGTGCCAGCAGTTTAGTACTAGCGGGAGGAGCCGGGGAGCTGTTTTTT.

V and J are TRBV27 and TRBJ2-5; D possibly corresponds to TRBD2 (5 bases). The CDR3 sequence is 19 residues long. V was clipped by 5 bases and J by 1 base, with 26 bases between them. Germline V gene data show CDR1 as MNHEY and CDR2 as SMNVEV (reference sequence). The DNA of the CDR3 is TGTGCCAGCAGTCCCGCGTTATGGGGAGCCGTAAATCCCCAAGAGACCCAGTACTTC. Protein: CASSPALWGAVNPQETQYF.

The rearrangement uses TRBV5-1 and TRBJ2-4, with 10 bases lining up with TRBD1. The CDR3 runs to 15 residues. CDR1 and CDR2 (germline): SGHRS, YFSETQ. With V trimmed by 0 bases and J by 7 bases, 4 bases remained unmatched. The CDR3 DNA reads as TGCGCCAGCAGCTTGGTTGGACAGGGGGTGAACATTCAGTACTTC. This translates into CASSLVGQGVNIQYF.

The chain employs TRBV6-1 and TRBJ2-3, with D maybe TRBD1 (6 bases). The V and J ends lost 2 bases and 2 bases respectively, with 23 bases between them. The length of the CDR3 is 19 residues. CDR1 and CDR2 from the germline V gene are MNHNS and SASEGT. CDR3 bases: TGTGCCAGCAGTGAACGACGAGTTACACAGGGAACTTTCACAGATACGCAGTATTTT. This sequence encodes CASSERRVTQGTFTDTQYF.

The chain is built from TRBV4-3 and TRBJ1-5; 7 bases match TRBD1. The V gene's germline CDR1 is LGHNA and CDR2 YSLEER. V trimming: 0 bases; J trimming: 5 bases; junction bases outside the gene matches: 4. This CDR3 comprises 15 residues. The CDR3 loop reads CASSQDGTADQPQHF. The CDR3 region has the DNA TGCGCCAGCAGCCAAGACGGGACAGCAGATCAGCCCCAGCATTTT.

V is TRBV5-1 and J is TRBJ2-7, with 12 bases that match TRBD2. The V and J ends lost 3 bases and 2 bases, in that order; junction bases with no gene match: 3. This CDR3 spans 15 amino acids. The germline V gene encodes CDR1 SGHRS and CDR2 YFSETQ. CDR3 in DNA: TGCGCCAGCAGCTCAACTAGCGGGAGGCCCTACGAGCAGTACTTC. This gives the protein CASSSTSGRPYEQYF.

V and J are TRBV4-1 and TRBJ2-2; D uncertain. The CDR3 spans 17 residues. The germline V gene has CDR1 MGHRA and CDR2 YSYEKL. The germline V and J ends were trimmed by 0 bases and 0 bases, with 11 bases remaining between them. This chain's CDR3 is CASSQDLRHPNTGELFF. CDR3 sequence (DNA): TGCGCCAGCAGCCAAGATCTGAGACACCCGAACACCGGGGAGCTGTTTTTT.

This rearrangement joins TRBV7-9 to TRBJ2-7; D is uncertain. From germline, CDR1 is SEHNR and CDR2 FQNEAQ (reference sequence). The CDR3 runs 12 residues. Trimming stripped 5 bases from V and 3 bases from J, with 8 bases between. The chain's CDR3 is CASSPTIYEQYF. The CDR3 coding sequence is TGTGCCAGCAGCCCCACCATCTACGAGCAGTACTTC.

This chain joins TRBV29-1 and TRBJ1-1, with a possible D match to TRBD1 (6 bases). Looked up from germline, CDR1 is SQVTM and CDR2 is ANQGSEA. The V gene lost 3 bases and the J gene lost 5 bases, with 13 bases spanning the gap. This CDR3 is 13 amino acids long. CDR3 DNA sequence: TGCAGCGTTGATTACAAGGGGGGGACTGAAGCTTTCTTT. It yields the protein CSVDYKGGTEAFF.

The rearrangement uses TRBV2 and TRBJ2-1, with D perhaps given as TRBD1 or TRBD2 (5 bases each). Germline V gives CDR1 SNHLY, CDR2 FYNNEI. Trimming removed 0 bases from V and 10 bases from J, with 19 bases in between. The CDR3 length is 16 residues. As DNA, the CDR3 is TGTGCCAGCAGTGAAGCGGGGGTGGGGCTATCGAGGGAGCAGTTCTTC. It encodes CASSEAGVGLSREQFF. The variable domain in full, completed from reference TRBV2 and TRBJ2-1, reads EPEVTQTPSHQVTQMGQEVILRCVPISNHLYFYWYRQILGQKVEFLVSFYNNEISEKSEIFDDQFSVERPDGSNFTLKIRSTKLEDSAMYFCASSEAGVGLSREQFFGPGTRLTVL.

This clone was counted once. This sequence joins TRBV6-6 and TRBJ1-5; D unclear. The length of the CDR3 is 15 residues. Trimming cost V 1 base and J 2 bases, with 9 bases left between them. Germline V gene lookup returns CDR1 MNHNY and CDR2 SVGAGI (reference sequence). CDR3 loop: CASSYLLSGNQPQHF. CDR3 bases: TGTGCCAGCAGTTACTTGCTCTCGGGCAATCAGCCCCAGCATTTT.

This rearrangement joins TRBV11-2 to TRBJ2-6; 8 bases fit TRBD1. The CDR3 is 17 amino acids. J was trimmed by 0 bases and V by 5 bases; bases with no gene match: 6. The V gene's germline CDR1 is SGHAT and CDR2 FQNNGV. DNA of the CDR3: TGTGCCAGCAGCACCCGGACAGGGTACTCTGGGGCCAACGTCCTGACTTTC. Residues: CASSTRTGYSGANVLTF.

The CDR3: CASSIVQKDTQYF. Here the CDR3 DNA reads TGTGCCAGTAGTATAGTACAAAAGGATACGCAGTATTTT. The chain carries TRBV19 and TRBJ2-3; D is ambiguous. The CDR3 is 13 amino acids. Germline loops: CDR1 LNHDA, CDR2 SQIVND (reference sequence). Trimming took 1 base from V and 6 from J, leaving 8 bases between them. Full variable domain (remainder filled in from reference TRBV19 and TRBJ2-3): DGGITQSPKYLFRKEGQNVTLSCEQNLNHDAMYWYRQDPGQGLRLIYYSQIVNDFQKGDIAEGYSVSREKKESFPLTVTSAQKNPTAFYLCASSIVQKDTQYFGPGTRLTVL.

The sample holds a few counts of this clone. This specimen includes other DNA sequences encoding the same CDR3. The gene calls are TRBV7-9 and TRBJ1-1, with D hard to call. CDR3 length equals 13 residues. Trimming shortened V by 2 bases and J by 2 bases, and 6 bases separated the two germline ends. CDR1 is SEHNR, CDR2 FQNEAQ, per germline (reference sequence). Here the CDR3 reads CASSLLSNTEAFF. The CDR3 nucleotides read TGTGCCAGCAGCTTATTATCCAACACTGAAGCTTTCTTT.

V is TRBV27 and J is TRBJ2-6; 12 nucleotides match TRBD2. Germline CDR1 MNHEY, CDR2 SMNVEV (reference sequence). V trimming: 8 bases; J trimming: 0 bases; junction bases outside the gene matches: 14. The CDR3 spans 20 residues. CDR3 sequence (DNA): TGTGCCAGCTGGTCCAGGACTAGCGGGATCTCAAACTCTGGGGCCAACGTCCTGACTTTC. It encodes CASWSRTSGISNSGANVLTF.